This T cell receptor (beta chain) is drawn from a study of shared clonotypes between healthy human individuals. Trimming removed 6 bases from V and 5 bases from J; junction bases left unmatched: 5. CDR3 length: 15 residues. The germline gives CDR1 LNHDA, CDR2 SQIVND (reference sequence). Measured with immunoSEQ multiplex PCR; TCRdb has only the in-frame clones, and not every one. In the table there are fewer than 1.6 million clones, just under 99% of which are singletons. This clonotype was sampled from a man aged 30 to 39 in good health. Sequenced sample: naive CD4+ T cells sorted from blood. The subset was: CD45RA+ positively selected. V is TRBV19 and J is TRBJ2-2, with 11 bases aligning to TRBD2. The chain's CDR3 is CASRVLAGGTGELFF. CDR3 sequence (DNA): TGTGCCAGTAGGGTCCTAGCGGGAGGAACCGGGGAGCTGTTTTTT.